Reported below is one TCR beta chain. Antigen: not known. The CDR3 sequence is 15 residues long. The germline CDR1 and CDR2 sequences are MDHEN and SYDVKM. Trimming pared 2 bases from V and 1 base from J, leaving 11 bases between. These data originate in a study of shared clonotypes between healthy human individuals. Study-level points and caveats: All-four-donor shared clonotypes had higher generation probabilities than non-shared clonotypes did. Roughly 4.6% of naive CD4 clonotypes were common to several donors.

TCRdb's copy holds only in-frame clones and misses some; the assay was immunoSEQ multiplex PCR. The sample has 600,000 to 750,000 clones, just under 75% seen once. The donors were adults (healthy and HIV-negative) with no recent acute infections or vaccinations. The chain is built from TRBV28 and TRBJ1-1; no definite D call. Sequencing was carried out using memory CD4+ T cells sorted from blood. Subset here: CD45RA-negative fraction. The TCR comes from a woman aged 30 to 39 in good health. CDR3 nucleotide sequence: TGTGCCAGCAGTTTAAGAGATGGAGGGAACACTGAAGCTTTCTTT. Translated: CASSLRDGGNTEAFF.